Listed below are T cell receptor beta chains from one sample, sequenced in a study of blood T cell repertoires in COVID-19. Repertoires were generated with immunoSEQ multiplex PCR, while TCRdb's copy carries only in-frame clones and drops some. The sample records about 72,000 clones, roughly nine tenths being singletons. Material for sequencing was peripheral blood. These receptors were taken from a human donor in a cohort sampled during active COVID-19. Both conserved end residues are part of each CDR3. The order of the fields is D gene, J gene, CDR3 length, V gene, CDR3 DNA, CDR3 protein. A D gene is named only where the DNA matches it firmly.

d_call: -; j_call: TRBJ1-4; cdr3_length: 12; v_call: TRBV14; cdr3_nt: TGTGCCAGCAGCTTCAGGAGGGAAAAACTGTTTTTT; cdr3_aa: CASSFRREKLFF
d_call: -; j_call: TRBJ1-1; cdr3_length: 12; v_call: TRBV28; cdr3_nt: TGTGCCAGCAGTTCACGCGAGGGTATGGCTTTCTTT; cdr3_aa: CASSSREGMAFF
d_call: -; j_call: TRBJ2-2; cdr3_length: 17; v_call: TRBV7-3; cdr3_nt: TGTGCCAGCAGCTCAACGAGACAGGTCCCGAACACCGGGGAGCTGTTTTTT; cdr3_aa: CASSSTRQVPNTGELFF
d_call: TRBD1; j_call: TRBJ1-6; cdr3_length: 15; v_call: TRBV30; cdr3_nt: TGTGCCTGCAAAACAGGGGGCGCGTTTAATTCACCCCTCCACTTT; cdr3_aa: CACKTGGAFNSPLHF
d_call: -; j_call: TRBJ1-1; cdr3_length: 13; v_call: TRBV18; cdr3_nt: TGTGCCAGCTCACCAGAAGGGGTCGAAGCAGCTTTCTTT; cdr3_aa: CASSPEGVEAAFF
d_call: TRBD1; j_call: TRBJ1-4; cdr3_length: 16; v_call: TRBV19; cdr3_nt: TGTGCCAGTAGCTTAACCCGGGACAGGGTAGATGGAAAACTGTTTTTT; cdr3_aa: CASSLTRDRVDGKLFF
d_call: TRBD2; j_call: TRBJ2-4; cdr3_length: 15; v_call: TRBV7-9; cdr3_nt: TGTGCCAGCAGCCGGACTAGCGGGATTAGGGACATTCAGTACTTC; cdr3_aa: CASSRTSGIRDIQYF
d_call: -; j_call: TRBJ2-5; cdr3_length: 14; v_call: TRBV6-2/TRBV6-3; cdr3_nt: TGTGCCAGCAGTTACTTCGGAGGGAGCGAGACCCAGTACTTC; cdr3_aa: CASSYFGGSETQYF
d_call: TRBD2; j_call: TRBJ2-7; cdr3_length: 12; v_call: TRBV3-1/TRBV3-2; cdr3_nt: TGTGCCAGCAATTCAGCGGGGAACGAGCAGTACTTC; cdr3_aa: CASNSAGNEQYF
d_call: TRBD1; j_call: TRBJ1-6; cdr3_length: 16; v_call: TRBV3-1/TRBV3-2; cdr3_nt: TGTGCCAGCAGCCCCGGGACAGGGGATGATAATTCACCCCTCCACTTT; cdr3_aa: CASSPGTGDDNSPLHF
d_call: TRBD2; j_call: TRBJ2-1; cdr3_length: 16; v_call: TRBV10-1; cdr3_nt: TGCGCCAGCAGGAGGACTAGCGGGGCTCCCCAGAATGAGCAGTTCTTC; cdr3_aa: CASRRTSGAPQNEQFF
d_call: -; j_call: TRBJ2-5; cdr3_length: 13; v_call: TRBV14; cdr3_nt: TGTGCCAGCAGCTGGACAGCGCAAGAGACCCAGTACTTC; cdr3_aa: CASSWTAQETQYF
d_call: -; j_call: TRBJ1-5; cdr3_length: 15; v_call: TRBV15; cdr3_nt: TGTGCCACCAGCAGCTGGACGGGAAACAATCAGCCCCAGCATTTT; cdr3_aa: CATSSWTGNNQPQHF
d_call: -; j_call: TRBJ1-1; cdr3_length: 13; v_call: TRBV19; cdr3_nt: TGTGCCAGTAGTATAGGCGAAAACACTGAAGCTTTCTTT; cdr3_aa: CASSIGENTEAFF